The present T cell receptor (beta chain) was sequenced within a study of OX40 agonist ivuxolimab in advanced cancers. About the study: People in dose escalation had one of these cancers: hepatocellular carcinoma, melanoma, renal cell or head and neck cancer. Partial responses, seen in three patients, involved one hepatocellular carcinoma and two cutaneous melanomas.

In the case of this clone: Its antigen is as yet unknown.

This CDR3 spans 13 amino acids. Trimming cost V 1 base and J 2 bases, with 5 bases left between them. Germline CDR1 and CDR2: SGHTA and FQGNSA. The method was immunoSEQ multiplex PCR; TCRdb's version includes in-frame clones alone and lacks a portion of them. This sample has about 51,000 clones, with around nine tenths found just once. Study-level points and caveats: CD4+ and CD8+ blood T cells expanded clonally by week 6 at 0.1 to 3.0 mg/kg.

The source material was CD4+ or CD8+ T cells sorted from blood, sampled in a trial of the OX40 agonist ivuxolimab. The source of this sequence is an adult with an advanced solid tumor such as melanoma, head and neck, liver or kidney cancer. The genes are TRBV7-2 and TRBJ1-1; D remains unclear. The CDR3 sequence is CASSLVRNTEAFF. CDR3 nucleotide sequence: TGTGCCAGCAGCTTAGTCAGAAACACTGAAGCTTTCTTT.